Below are 19 T cell receptor beta chains sequenced from a single sample in a study of cytomegalovirus exposure and HLA in healthy donors. 60 Vbeta and 13 Jbeta primers were used in PCR. TCRdb keeps only in-frame clones here, not all; method: immunoSEQ multiplex PCR. This specimen shows about 150,000 clones; the ten leading clones hold roughly 2%. Sequencing used PBMCs. These TCRs come from a man younger than 40 in good health and CMV-seronegative.

This chain connects TRBV19 to TRBJ2-2; 8 nucleotides agree with TRBD1. V shed 5 bases, J shed 5 bases, and the junction held 4 bases outside the gene matches. The CDR3 spans 14 residues. Germline-derived CDR1 and CDR2 are LNHDA and SQIVND (reference sequence). The CDR3, as DNA: TGTGCCAGTAGTTTCGACAGGGGAACCGGGGAGCTGTTTTTT. It codes for CASSFDRGTGELFF.

The chain carries TRBV10-1 and TRBJ2-2; 7 bases align to TRBD2. This CDR3 comprises 14 residues. CDR1 WNHNN and CDR2 SYGVQD come from the germline V gene (reference sequence). Unmatched junction bases numbered 4, after V lost 5 bases and J lost 4 bases. The CDR3 spells CASSLGGPTGELFF. CDR3 nucleotide sequence: TGCGCCAGCAGTTTGGGAGGGCCCACCGGGGAGCTGTTTTTT.

The V call is TRBV4-1, the J call TRBJ2-3; the D gene is possibly TRBD2 (5 bases). Germline V gene data show CDR1 as MGHRA and CDR2 as YSYEKL. This CDR3 contains 15 residues. V was clipped by 4 bases and J by 3 bases, with 14 bases between them. The CDR3 reads CASSPEYWRTDTQYF. Written as DNA, the CDR3 is TGCGCCAGCAGCCCGGAATATTGGAGGACAGATACGCAGTATTTT.

The chain couples TRBV10-3 to TRBJ1-3; D is perhaps TRBD1 (6 bases). Looked up from germline, CDR1 is ENHRY and CDR2 is SYGVKD. The CDR3 totals 12 residues. Trimming shortened V by 6 bases and J by 7 bases, and 10 bases separated the two germline ends. The CDR3 reads CAIRDSENTIYF. CDR3 coding DNA: TGTGCCATCAGGGACAGTGAGAACACCATATATTTT.

The rearrangement links TRBV5-1 to TRBJ2-1; 8 nucleotides line up with TRBD1. V trimming: 4 bases; J trimming: 4 bases; junction bases outside the gene matches: 4. In germline, CDR1 is SGHRS, CDR2 YFSETQ. The CDR3 covers 14 residues. Written as DNA, the CDR3 is TGCGCCAGCAGCGCGGGACAGGTGTACAATGAGCAGTTCTTC. Its translation: CASSAGQVYNEQFF.

The chain joins TRBV6-5 to TRBJ2-1, with D perhaps matching TRBD2 (6 bases). Between the trimmed V and J ends, which lost 8 bases and 0 bases, there was a span of 14 bases. The germline CDR1 and CDR2 sequences are MNHEY and SVGAGI. This CDR3 is 15 amino acids long. The CDR3 sequence: CASRVDSGSYNEQFF. The CDR3 nucleotides are TGTGCCAGCCGGGTTGATAGCGGCTCCTACAATGAGCAGTTCTTC.

The V gene is TRBV15, the J gene TRBJ2-1, with D uncertain. Trimming took 5 bases from V and 2 from J, leaving 7 bases between them. The CDR3 has 13 amino acids. Germline CDR1 reads LNHNV; CDR2 reads YYDKDF (reference sequence). This CDR3 is CATSLTTYNEQFF. In DNA, the CDR3 is TGTGCCACCAGCCTCACTACCTACAATGAGCAGTTCTTC.

CDR3 sequence (DNA): TGCGCCAGCAGCTTCGGACAGGAAGTAGGTCAGCCCCAGCATTTT. Translation: CASSFGQEVGQPQHF. The genes are TRBV5-1 and TRBJ1-5; 7 bases match TRBD1. From germline, CDR1 is SGHRS and CDR2 YFSETQ. CDR3 length equals 15 residues. V lost 2 bases and J lost 6; bases outside the gene matches: 8. Combining the CDR3 with reference TRBV5-1 and TRBJ1-5 gives the whole variable domain KAGVTQTPRYLIKTRGQQVTLSCSPISGHRSVSWYQQTPGQGLQFLFEYFSETQRNKGNFPGRFSGRQFSNSRSEMNVSTLELGDSALYLCASSFGQEVGQPQHFGDGTRLSIL.

This chain links TRBV11-2 with TRBJ1-1; D is undetermined. CDR1 is SGHAT and CDR2 is FQNNGV in the germline V gene. The CDR3 has 12 residues. Trimming took 1 base from V and 9 from J, leaving 9 bases between them. CDR3 residues: CASSLGQEKAFF. DNA of the CDR3: TGTGCCAGCAGCTTAGGGCAGGAAAAAGCTTTCTTT.

The chain couples TRBV5-1 to TRBJ2-3; TRBD1 agrees at 10 bases. CDR1 and CDR2 (germline): SGHRS, YFSETQ. With 2 bases clipped from V and 3 bases from J, the junction kept 3 bases outside the gene matches. The CDR3 spans 15 residues. DNA of the CDR3: TGCGCCAGCAGCTTTGGACAGGGGGGAACAGATACGCAGTATTTT. This translates into CASSFGQGGTDTQYF.

The chain employs TRBV5-1 and TRBJ2-1; 12 nucleotides align to TRBD2. The ends lost 1 base at V and 6 bases at J; junction bases unmatched: 5. This CDR3 comprises 16 residues. Germline assignment: CDR1 SGHRS and CDR2 YFSETQ. The CDR3 is CASSLNGLAGLNEQFF. The CDR3 nucleotides are TGCGCCAGCAGCTTGAACGGACTAGCGGGGCTCAATGAGCAGTTCTTC.

The chain has TRBV30 and TRBJ2-3, with 8 bases lining up with TRBD2. With V trimmed by 4 bases and J by 4 bases, 10 bases remained unmatched. The CDR3 is 15 amino acids. Germline V gene sequence: CDR1 GTSNPN, CDR2 SVGIG (reference sequence). The CDR3 loop is CAWTIGGGLSDTQYF. CDR3 nucleotide sequence: TGTGCCTGGACTATCGGGGGGGGCTTGTCAGATACGCAGTATTTT.

The chain carries TRBV10-3 and TRBJ1-2; 8 positions agree with TRBD1. Trimming removed 4 bases from V and 7 bases from J; junction bases left unmatched: 11. Germline CDR1 reads ENHRY; CDR2 reads SYGVKD. This CDR3 region has 15 residues. CDR3: CAISGKDRVDSGYTF. CDR3 DNA sequence: TGTGCCATCAGTGGAAAGGACAGGGTAGACTCTGGCTACACCTTC.

The J gene is TRBJ1-5, the V gene TRBV7-2; D not resolved. The V end lost 2 bases, the J end lost 6 bases, and 17 bases lay between the germline ends. In germline, CDR1 is SGHTA, CDR2 FQGNSA. The CDR3 spans 16 residues. Here the CDR3 DNA reads TGTGCCAGCAGCTTACGGGCCCTGGGGAGCGGTCAGCCCCAGCATTTT. It translates to CASSLRALGSGQPQHF. Full variable domain (outside the CDR3, taken from reference TRBV7-2 and TRBJ1-5): GAGVSQSPSNKVTEKGKDVELRCDPISGHTALYWYRQSLGQGLEFLIYFQGNSAPDKSGLPSDRFSAERTGGSVSTLTIQRTQQEDSAVYLCASSLRALGSGQPQHFGDGTRLSIL.

The CDR3 is CATSRRGADTQYF. The CDR3 DNA is TGTGCCACCAGCCGGCGGGGCGCAGATACGCAGTATTTT. The V call is TRBV15, the J call TRBJ2-3, with D possibly being TRBD2 (6 bases). This CDR3 spans 13 amino acids. V lost 5 bases, J lost 4 bases, and 10 bases lay in between. Germline CDR1 reads LNHNV; CDR2 reads YYDKDF (reference sequence).

Points on this clone: Germline and junction disagree at one end, which may indicate a read error. The chain recombines TRBV5-1 with TRBJ2-1; no definite D call. The CDR3 has 14 residues. Germline values: CDR1 SGHRS, CDR2 YFSETQ. CDR3 sequence: CASSLARLYDEQFF. CDR3 DNA sequence: TGCGCCAGCAGCTTGGCCAGACTCTACGATGAGCAGTTCTTC.

This chain connects TRBV19 to TRBJ2-5; D possibly corresponds to TRBD2 (5 bases). The CDR3 has 13 residues. The V gene lost 0 bases and the J gene lost 7 bases, with 9 bases spanning the gap. Germline CDR1 reads LNHDA; CDR2 reads SQIVND (reference sequence). The CDR3 sequence: CASSIDTSGTQYF. Written as DNA, the CDR3 is TGTGCCAGTAGTATAGATACCAGCGGGACCCAGTACTTC.

This chain connects TRBV28 to TRBJ1-1; D is unclear. Germline CDR1 is MDHEN and CDR2 is SYDVKM. This CDR3 region has 13 residues. Trimming pared 2 bases from V and 8 bases from J, leaving 12 bases between. The CDR3 nucleotides are TGTGCCAGCAGTTTAATCTCGAGATCAGAAGCTTTCTTT. Amino acid sequence: CASSLISRSEAFF.

This chain joins TRBV7-3 and TRBJ1-5; the D gene is possibly TRBD1 (5 bases). V dropped 0 bases and J dropped 3 bases, with 6 bases sitting between them. CDR1 is SGHTA, CDR2 FQGTGA, per germline. The CDR3 runs 14 residues. As DNA, the CDR3 is TGTGCCAGCAGCTTAACCAGGGACAATCAGCCCCAGCATTTT. Translated, it gives CASSLTRDNQPQHF.